The 25 T cell receptor beta chains presented below share a single source sample, sequenced in a study of identical twins. TCRdb recomputed calls from the 5' RACE reads with MiXCR, one row per CDR3 protein. The data show around 240,000 distinct CDR3 sequences, about 7% seen once. This sample was also put to use in a study of yellow fever vaccine responses in identical twins.

The sequenced sample consisted of memory (CD45RO+) T cells sorted from blood. Source of these receptors: a woman under 30 in good health.

This clonotype was observed at least ten times. V is TRBV12-3 or TRBV12-4 and J is TRBJ1-4; D not resolved. Trimming removed 7 bases from V and 5 bases from J, with 17 bases in between. The CDR3 is 15 residues long. Here the CDR3 DNA reads TGTGCCAGCACCCTCCAGGCAGGTTCCAATGAAAAACTGTTTTTT. This codes for CASTLQAGSNEKLFF.

This clonotype has a handful of counts. V gene TRBV19 combines with J gene TRBJ2-7; TRBD2 aligns across 8 bases. This CDR3 has 17 residues. Germline lookup yields CDR1 LNHDA and CDR2 SQIVND (reference sequence). The J segment lost 4 bases and the V segment lost 6 bases, leaving 17 bases of the junction unmatched. CDR3 nucleotide sequence: TGTGCCAGTAGGTCGGGGTGGCAAGCGGGAGCACTATACGAGCAGTACTTC. Amino acid sequence: CASRSGWQAGALYEQYF.

This clonotype occurred many times. This rearrangement joins TRBV12-3 or TRBV12-4 to TRBJ1-5; 7 bases fit TRBD1. The CDR3 has 15 amino acids. J lost 2 bases, V lost 5 bases, and 6 bases had no gene match. The CDR3 DNA reads as TGTGCCAGCAGTAAACAGGGGTACGGCAATCAGCCCCAGCATTTT. Amino acids: CASSKQGYGNQPQHF.

Notes on this clonotype: The DNA is omitted, as the CDR3 cannot be located on it reliably, and the CDR3 follows TCRdb's listing. The V call is TRBV5-1, the J call TRBJ2-1; the tabulated D call, TRBD2, remains unverified against the DNA. The CDR3 has 12 amino acids, counting both end residues. Germline CDR1 is SGHRS and CDR2 is YFSETQ. The CDR3 reads CASSLVGSGAYF.

The chain carries TRBV20-1 and TRBJ2-3, with TRBD2 identical over 7 bases. Germline V gene lookup returns CDR1 DFQATT and CDR2 SNEGSKA (reference sequence). CDR3 length equals 13 residues. The J segment lost 4 bases and the V segment lost 6 bases, leaving 7 bases of the junction unmatched. The CDR3 loop is CSARREISDTQYF. CDR3 in DNA: TGCAGTGCAAGGCGGGAGATCTCAGATACGCAGTATTTT.

This chain connects TRBV24-1 to TRBJ2-5; tentatively, D is TRBD1 (6 bases). Per germline, CDR1 KGHDR and CDR2 SFDVKD. The CDR3 extends over 14 amino acids. With 4 bases removed from V and 5 bases from J, the gap between germline ends came to 13 bases. The DNA for the CDR3 is TGTGCCACCAGTGACGGGACAATGTGGGAGACCCAGTACTTC. Translating it yields CATSDGTMWETQYF.

This clonotype was seen only a few times. This chain connects TRBV6-5 to TRBJ2-1; possible D gene TRBD1, 5 bases. CDR1 is MNHEY and CDR2 is SVGAGI in the germline V gene. V dropped 6 bases and J dropped 6 bases, with 6 bases sitting between them. CDR3 length: 11 amino acids. The CDR3 spells CASRDSNEQFF. In nucleotides, the CDR3 is TGTGCCAGCAGAGACAGCAATGAGCAGTTCTTC.

This clonotype has a handful of counts. The genes are TRBV20-1 and TRBJ1-1; 8 bases align to TRBD1. Per germline, CDR1 DFQATT and CDR2 SNEGSKA (reference sequence). The CDR3 runs 14 residues. J gave up 1 base and V 2 bases, and 3 bases lay outside the gene matches. Written as DNA, the CDR3 is TGCAGTGCTAGAACAGGGGGATGGAACACTGAAGCTTTCTTT. Translation: CSARTGGWNTEAFF.

This clonotype has at least ten counts. The V gene is TRBV4-2, the J gene TRBJ2-1; D assignment may be TRBD1 or TRBD2 (5 bases each). The germline V and J ends were trimmed by 2 bases and 4 bases, with 12 bases remaining between them. The CDR3 length is 15 residues. CDR1 LGHNA and CDR2 YNFKEQ come from the germline V gene. The DNA of the CDR3 is TGTGCCAGCAGCCAATCCCTAGGGGAGTACAATGAGCAGTTCTTC. This encodes CASSQSLGEYNEQFF.

There are many counts of this clonotype. The chain couples TRBV7-9 to TRBJ2-3, with 7 bases lining up with TRBD2. Trimming took 5 bases from V and 2 from J; bases not matched to a gene: 10. Germline CDR1 is SEHNR and CDR2 is FQNEAQ (reference sequence). The length of the CDR3 is 16 residues. CDR3 sequence (DNA): TGTGCCAGCAGCACCTCCGCGGGGGAGAACACAGATACGCAGTATTTT. Amino acid sequence: CASSTSAGENTDTQYF.

This clonotype was detected ten times or more. V is TRBV29-1 and J is TRBJ1-1; no reliable D call. This CDR3 spans 11 amino acids. Per the germline V gene, CDR1 is SQVTM and CDR2 is ANQGSEA. Trimming shortened V by 4 bases and J by 3 bases, and 6 bases separated the two germline ends. This chain's CDR3 is CSVAAYTEAFF. Here the CDR3 DNA reads TGCAGCGTTGCGGCTTACACTGAAGCTTTCTTT. Using reference TRBV29-1 and TRBJ1-1 for the parts outside the CDR3, the full variable domain is SAVISQKPSRDICQRGTSLTIQCQVDSQVTMMFWYRQQPGQSLTLIATANQGSEATYESGFVIDKFPISRPNLTFSTLTVSNMSPEDSSIYLCSVAAYTEAFFGQGTRLTVV.

This clonotype was counted between two and nine times. This chain links TRBV20-1 with TRBJ1-1; D ambiguous. The germline V and J ends were trimmed by 6 bases and 0 bases, with 14 bases remaining between them. The germline V gene encodes CDR1 DFQATT and CDR2 SNEGSKA (reference sequence). The CDR3 is 14 amino acids. For the CDR3, the DNA is TGCAGTGCCCAGAGGGCAGGTATGAACACTGAAGCTTTCTTT. Translating it yields CSAQRAGMNTEAFF.

This clonotype turned up a few times. V usage is TRBV6-1 and J usage is TRBJ2-7; either TRBD1 or TRBD2 may supply D (7 bases each). This CDR3 has 15 residues. From germline, CDR1 is MNHNS and CDR2 SASEGT. V gave up 6 bases and J gave up 4 bases, with 19 bases separating them. The CDR3 region has the DNA TGTGCCAGCAGCCGACAGGGTGCGGGAGAATACGAGCAGTACTTC. Protein product: CASSRQGAGEYEQYF.

This clonotype turned up a few times. J is TRBJ1-6 and V is TRBV5-1, with D tentatively TRBD1 (5 bases). The V and J ends lost 0 bases and 5 bases respectively, with 9 bases between them. Germline loops: CDR1 SGHRS, CDR2 YFSETQ. The CDR3 is made up of 15 amino acids. The CDR3 sequence: CASSLELGDNSPLHF. Here the CDR3 DNA reads TGCGCCAGCAGCTTGGAGTTGGGGGATAATTCACCCCTCCACTTT.

The chain uses TRBV2 and TRBJ2-2; D might be TRBD1 (7 bases). Germline-derived CDR1 and CDR2 are SNHLY and FYNNEI. This CDR3 is built from 13 residues. V lost 6 bases to trimming and J lost 4 bases, with 9 bases between them. CDR3 nucleotides: TGTGCCAGCAGGGAGGGGGCCACCGGGGAGCTGTTTTTT. Its translation: CASREGATGELFF.

This clonotype has only a few counts. The CDR3 here is CASSRRTAQETQYF. CDR3 nucleotide sequence: TGTGCCAGCAGCCGTCGGACAGCTCAAGAGACCCAGTACTTC. The chain links TRBV5-5 to TRBJ2-5, with D perhaps TRBD1 (6 bases). The germline V gene encodes CDR1 SGHKS and CDR2 YYEKEE (reference sequence). Trimming removed 4 bases from V and 2 bases from J, with 12 bases in between. The CDR3 has 14 residues. Complete variable domain (other parts from reference TRBV5-5 and TRBJ2-5): DAGVTQSPTHLIKTRGQQVTLRCSPISGHKSVSWYQQVLGQGPQFIFQYYEKEERGRGNFPDRFSARQFPNYSSELNVNALLLGDSALYLCASSRRTAQETQYFGPGTRLLVL.

This clonotype was seen at least ten times. V gene TRBV7-9 combines with J gene TRBJ2-5, with no clear D. V was pared by 1 base and J by 1 base, with 4 bases between. The germline V gene encodes CDR1 SEHNR and CDR2 FQNEAQ (reference sequence). The CDR3 spans 13 residues. This CDR3 is CASSLGTQETQYF. CDR3 nucleotide sequence: TGTGCCAGCAGCTTAGGCACCCAAGAGACCCAGTACTTC. Full variable domain (remainder filled in from reference TRBV7-9 and TRBJ2-5): DTGVSQNPRHKITKRGQNVTFRCDPISEHNRLYWYRQTLGQGPEFLTYFQNEAQLEKSRLLSDRFSAERPKGSFSTLEIQRTEQGDSAMYLCASSLGTQETQYFGPGTRLLVL.

The chain links TRBV6-5 to TRBJ2-2, with 12 positions matching TRBD2. This CDR3 has 16 residues. After removal of 4 bases from V and 2 bases from J, the junction contained 2 bases not matched to a gene. The germline CDR1 and CDR2 sequences are MNHEY and SVGAGI. This CDR3 reads CASSLTSGGNTGELFF. CDR3 coding DNA: TGTGCCAGCAGTTTGACTAGCGGGGGCAACACCGGGGAGCTGTTTTTT.

This clonotype has only one observation. The genes are TRBV4-3 and TRBJ2-7; TRBD2 agrees at 12 bases. V lost 1 base and J lost 1; bases outside the gene matches: 8. The CDR3 loop spans 18 amino acids. CDR1 LGHNA and CDR2 YSLEER come from the germline V gene. This chain's CDR3 is CASSQGLAGDRRSYEQYF. The CDR3 bases are TGCGCCAGCAGCCAAGGACTAGCGGGAGACCGGAGGTCCTACGAGCAGTACTTC.

This clonotype turned up a few times. V is TRBV6-1 and J is TRBJ1-5; D unresolved. The CDR3 totals 13 residues. CDR1 and CDR2 (germline): MNHNS, SASEGT. V was trimmed by 7 bases and J by 0 bases, leaving 7 bases between them. The CDR3 protein is CASISNSNQPQHF. CDR3 in DNA: TGTGCCAGCATAAGTAATAGCAATCAGCCCCAGCATTTT.

The rearrangement uses TRBV6-6 and TRBJ2-3; D not certain. Trimming pared 7 bases from V and 0 bases from J, leaving 5 bases between. The CDR3 totals 12 residues. In germline, CDR1 is MNHNY, CDR2 SVGAGI (reference sequence). This CDR3 reads CASTSSTDTQYF. DNA of the CDR3: TGTGCCAGCACCTCTAGCACAGATACGCAGTATTTT.

This clonotype was picked up a small number of times. This chain uses TRBV4-2 with TRBJ2-3; 8 nucleotides line up with TRBD1. Germline trimming cut 6 bases from V and 4 bases from J; bases unmatched to any gene: 6. The germline V gene encodes CDR1 LGHNA and CDR2 YNFKEQ. The CDR3 is made up of 14 amino acids. CDR3 amino acids: CASSSTGGPDTQYF. CDR3 DNA: TGTGCCAGCAGTTCTACAGGGGGACCAGATACGCAGTATTTT.

This clonotype was detected ten times or more. This chain uses TRBV6-5 with TRBJ1-3; D gene ambiguous. Trimming cost V 1 base and J 0 bases, with 10 bases left between them. CDR1 is MNHEY and CDR2 is SVGAGI in the germline V gene. The CDR3 has 16 amino acids. As DNA, the CDR3 is TGTGCCAGCAGTTACTACGGGTCAGACTCTGGAAACACCATATATTTT. The encoded protein is CASSYYGSDSGNTIYF.

In this sample, this clonotype turned up a few times. The V and J genes are TRBV7-6 and TRBJ2-1; 11 bases agree with TRBD2. This CDR3 has 21 residues. Germline CDR1 and CDR2: SGHVS and FNYEAQ. V shed 3 bases, J shed 2 bases, and the junction held 18 bases outside the gene matches. CDR3 region: CASSFMSRVRATSGAYNEQFF. CDR3 nucleotides: TGTGCCAGCAGCTTCATGTCTCGAGTCAGGGCGACTAGCGGGGCCTACAATGAGCAGTTCTTC. The variable domain in full, with the rest retrieved from reference TRBV7-6 and TRBJ2-1, is GAGVSQSPRYKVTKRGQDVALRCDPISGHVSLYWYRQALGQGPEFLTYFNYEAQQDKSGLPNDRFSAERPEGSISTLTIQRTEQRDSAMYRCASSFMSRVRATSGAYNEQFFGPGTRLTVL.

J is TRBJ2-7 and V is TRBV3-1; 15 bases line up with TRBD2. Germline V gene sequence: CDR1 LGHDT, CDR2 YNNKEL (reference sequence). The CDR3 consists of 17 residues. The ends lost 7 bases at V and 1 base at J; junction bases unmatched: 8. CDR3 nucleotide sequence: TGTGCCAGCACCCGGGGAGGGACTAGCGGGAGGTCCTACGAGCAGTACTTC. Protein: CASTRGGTSGRSYEQYF.